These 29 T cell receptor beta chains were all obtained from the same sample, sequenced in a study of CD8+CD57+ T cells in acquired aplastic anemia. Genomic DNA templated the TCR beta VDJ and CDR3 profiling. MiXCR, run by TCRdb on the reads, gives a single entry per CDR3 protein. The table records 35,000 to 45,000 distinct CDR3 sequences, approximately 71% of them present only once. Material for sequencing was sorted CD4+, CD8+, or CD8+CD57+ T cells (not recorded which) from PBMCs. Source of these receptors: a human donor in good health, serving as a control.

As regards this clonotype: As the CDR3 is not closed by the conserved phenylalanine or tryptophan, this likely results from a read error. The CDR3 nucleotides read TGTGCCAGTAGTATACCTGGGAACTACGAGCAGTACTCC. It is translated as CASSIPGNYEQYS. The chain couples TRBV19 to TRBJ2-7, with D unresolved. This CDR3 is 13 amino acids long. The V gene lost 2 bases and the J gene lost 3 bases, with 8 bases spanning the gap. Germline values: CDR1 LNHDA, CDR2 SQIVND (reference sequence).

The V gene is TRBV25-1, the J gene TRBJ2-1, with D uncertain. Germline CDR1 MGHDK, CDR2 SYGVNS. CDR3 size: 11 residues. V shed 10 bases and J shed 4 bases, with 8 bases lying between them. CDR3 DNA sequence: TGTGCCACCGAAGTATACAATGAGCAGTTCTTC. Amino acid sequence: CATEVYNEQFF. The complete variable domain, with remaining parts taken from reference TRBV25-1 and TRBJ2-1, reads EADIYQTPRYLVIGTGKKITLECSQTMGHDKMYWYQQDPGMELHLIHYSYGVNSTEKGDLSSESTVSRIRTEHFPLTLESARPSHTSQYLCATEVYNEQFFGPGTRLTVL.

V is TRBV5-4 and J is TRBJ2-7; perhaps TRBD1 as D (5 bases). V dropped 4 bases and J dropped 1 base, with 9 bases sitting between them. Germline CDR1 reads SGHNT; CDR2 reads YYREEE (reference sequence). The CDR3 extends over 13 amino acids. The DNA for the CDR3 is TGTGCCAGCAGCCGGCCAGGGTCCTACGAGCAGTACGTC. This encodes CASSRPGSYEQYV.

This clonotype was picked up a small number of times. This chain connects TRBV20-1 to TRBJ2-1, with TRBD2 identical over 8 bases. Germline V gene sequence: CDR1 DFQATT, CDR2 SNEGSKA (reference sequence). The CDR3 sequence is 13 residues long. The CDR3 protein is CSVNGGEINEQFF. The CDR3 DNA reads as TGCAGCGTCAACGGGGGGGAGATTAATGAGCAGTTCTTC.

CDR3 sequence: CASSLLAGGSSETQYF. Here the CDR3 DNA reads TGTGCCAGCAGTTTGCTAGCGGGGGGAAGTAGCGAGACCCAGTACTTC. J is TRBJ2-5 and V is TRBV12-3 or TRBV12-4; 11 bases map to TRBD2. V was clipped by 3 bases and J by 5 bases; unmatched bases: 8. The CDR3 has 16 residues.

The V and J genes are TRBV7-9 and TRBJ2-5; perhaps D is TRBD1 or TRBD2 (6 bases each). Germline-derived CDR1 and CDR2 are SEHNR and FQNEAQ (reference sequence). The V end lost 3 bases, the J end lost 4 bases, and 15 bases lay between the germline ends. The CDR3 has 15 amino acids. The DNA for the CDR3 is TGTGCCAGCAGCTTTGGAACCGGGGGCTTAGAGACCCAGTACTTC. Translation gives CASSFGTGGLETQYF.

This clonotype was counted ten times or more. This chain links TRBV11-1 with TRBJ1-3, with 7 bases fitting TRBD1. This CDR3 is built from 18 residues. Trimming removed 3 bases from V and 0 bases from J; junction bases left unmatched: 11. CDR1 SGHAT and CDR2 FQDESV come from the germline V gene (reference sequence). The CDR3 DNA follows: TGTGCCAGCAGCTTGACGGACAGGCGTCACCTCTCTGGAAACACCATATATTTT. This sequence encodes CASSLTDRRHLSGNTIYF.

The rearrangement links TRBV25-1 to TRBJ2-5, with unresolved D. The germline gives CDR1 MGHDK, CDR2 SYGVNS. The ends were cut back, 7 bases at V and 4 bases at J, with 7 bases in the middle. This CDR3 spans 11 amino acids. CDR3 protein: CASIGLETQYF. The CDR3 coding sequence is TGTGCCAGCATCGGGTTAGAGACCCAGTACTTC. Full variable domain (remainder filled in from reference TRBV25-1 and TRBJ2-5): EADIYQTPRYLVIGTGKKITLECSQTMGHDKMYWYQQDPGMELHLIHYSYGVNSTEKGDLSSESTVSRIRTEHFPLTLESARPSHTSQYLCASIGLETQYFGPGTRLLVL.

J is TRBJ2-1 and V is TRBV9, with 9 bases fitting TRBD2. The CDR3 spans 16 residues. Germline trimming cut 0 bases from V and 2 bases from J; bases unmatched to any gene: 3. From germline, CDR1 is SGDLS and CDR2 YYNGEE. CDR3 nucleotides: TGTGCCAGCAGCGTAGGGGCGGGGGGGCCCTACAATGAGCAGTTCTTC. The encoded protein is CASSVGAGGPYNEQFF.

The chain recombines TRBV29-1 with TRBJ2-3, with D perhaps being TRBD1 or TRBD2 (5 bases each). V dropped 6 bases and J dropped 3 bases, with 13 bases sitting between them. Germline values: CDR1 SQVTM, CDR2 ANQGSEA. The CDR3 has 13 residues. CDR3 loop: CSVGTETTDTQYF. For the CDR3, the DNA is TGCAGCGTGGGGACGGAGACAACAGATACGCAGTATTTT.

CDR3 DNA sequence: TGTGCCAGCAACCGTCAGGGCGGGAGCAATCAGCCCCAGCATTTT. Translated, it gives CASNRQGGSNQPQHF. The chain recombines TRBV16 with TRBJ1-5; a weak D match, TRBD1 (5 bases). CDR3 size: 15 residues. The V and J ends lost 7 bases and 1 base respectively, with 14 bases between them. Germline V gene data show CDR1 as KGHSY and CDR2 as FQNENV. Complete variable domain (other parts from reference TRBV16 and TRBJ1-5): GEEVAQTPKHLVRGEGQKAKLYCAPIKGHSYVFWYQQVLKNEFKFLISFQNENVFDETGMPKERFSAKCLPNSPCSLEIQATKLEDSAVYFCASNRQGGSNQPQHFGDGTRLSIL.

Judged by abundance, this clonotype is medium-sized. The chain employs TRBV20-1 and TRBJ2-3; no clear D gene. The ends were cut back, 6 bases at V and 6 bases at J, with 10 bases in the middle. Germline CDR1 DFQATT, CDR2 SNEGSKA (reference sequence). The CDR3 is 11 amino acids. The CDR3 DNA reads as TGCAGTGCCCCGGTGGGGGATACGCAGTATTTT. Translation gives CSAPVGDTQYF.

This clonotype came up many times. The chain recombines TRBV7-6 with TRBJ1-2; the D is unclear. The CDR3 runs 13 residues. The V end lost 0 bases, the J end lost 2 bases, and 4 bases lay between the germline ends. CDR1 and CDR2 (germline): SGHVS, FNYEAQ. The CDR3 reads CASSLAGNYGYTF. Written as DNA, the CDR3 is TGTGCCAGCAGCTTAGCCGGGAACTATGGCTACACCTTC.

The chain is built from TRBV10-3 and TRBJ1-6; D not resolved. This CDR3 is 13 amino acids long. Germline assignment: CDR1 ENHRY and CDR2 SYGVKD. Deletions cut 4 bases from V and 10 bases from J, with 11 bases between. CDR3 protein: CAISVGESSPLHF. In DNA, the CDR3 is TGTGCCATCAGTGTGGGCGAGAGCTCACCCCTCCACTTT.

The J gene is TRBJ1-3, the V gene TRBV19; D gene unclear. Germline V gives CDR1 LNHDA, CDR2 SQIVND (reference sequence). Trimming left V 6 bases short and J 1 base short, with 10 bases between. CDR3 length equals 14 residues. The chain's CDR3 is CASSSQNSGNTIYF. The CDR3 coding sequence is TGTGCCAGTAGCTCTCAGAATTCTGGAAACACCATATATTTT.

The chain couples TRBV7-8 to TRBJ1-1; D not resolved. The germline V gene encodes CDR1 SGHVS and CDR2 FQNEAQ. The CDR3 length is 15 residues. Trimming stripped 0 bases from V and 0 bases from J, with 8 bases between. The CDR3 region has the DNA TGTGCCAGCAGCTTAGCAGGGAGGATGAACACTGAAGCTTTCTTT. Its translation is CASSLAGRMNTEAFF.

V gene TRBV11-2 combines with J gene TRBJ1-6; TRBD1 agrees at 8 bases. J was trimmed by 10 bases and V by 5 bases; bases with no gene match: 10. Germline lookup yields CDR1 SGHAT and CDR2 FQNNGV. The CDR3 sequence is 15 residues long. CDR3 sequence: CASSPRTGKQSPLHF. The DNA of the CDR3 is TGTGCCAGCAGCCCCAGGACAGGGAAACAATCACCCCTCCACTTT.

This clonotype has at least ten counts. The CDR3 sequence is CASSLVPGTTYEQYF. In nucleotides, the CDR3 is TGTGCCAGCAGCTTAGTGCCTGGGACTACATACGAGCAGTACTTC. The chain recombines TRBV11-1 with TRBJ2-7; 7 nucleotides agree with TRBD2. Germline CDR1 reads SGHAT; CDR2 reads FQDESV (reference sequence). This CDR3 is built from 15 residues. V shed 1 base, J shed 4 bases, and the junction held 7 bases outside the gene matches. Full variable domain (remainder filled in from reference TRBV11-1 and TRBJ2-7): EAEVAQSPRYKITEKSQAVAFWCDPISGHATLYWYRQILGQGPELLVQFQDESVVDDSQLPKDRFSAERLKGVDSTLKIQPAELGDSAMYLCASSLVPGTTYEQYFGPGTRLTVT.

V gene TRBV29-1 combines with J gene TRBJ2-7; no firm D call. The length of the CDR3 is 13 residues. V was clipped by 2 bases and J by 0 bases, with 8 bases between them. Germline V gives CDR1 SQVTM, CDR2 ANQGSEA. CDR3 in DNA: TGCAGCGTTGAACCTCCAGCCTCCTACGAGCAGTACTTC. The encoded protein is CSVEPPASYEQYF.

The chain recombines TRBV7-3 with TRBJ2-3; unclear D gene. The germline V gene has CDR1 SGHTA and CDR2 FQGTGA. This CDR3 is built from 16 residues. V shed 5 bases and J shed 2 bases, with 17 bases lying between them. The CDR3 sequence is CASSVGPQRVTDTQYF. CDR3 bases: TGTGCCAGCAGCGTAGGCCCTCAACGGGTCACAGATACGCAGTATTTT. Full variable domain (missing parts from reference TRBV7-3 and TRBJ2-3): GAGVSQTPSNKVTEKGKYVELRCDPISGHTALYWYRQSLGQGPEFLIYFQGTGAADDSGLPNDRFFAVRPEGSVSTLKIQRTERGDSAVYLCASSVGPQRVTDTQYFGPGTRLTVL.

The V call is TRBV20-1, the J call TRBJ2-7, with no clear D. Trimming took 1 base from V and 0 from J, leaving 1 base between them. The CDR3 has 11 residues. The germline CDR1 and CDR2 sequences are DFQATT and SNEGSKA (reference sequence). CDR3 protein: CSARVSYEQYF. CDR3 in DNA: TGCAGTGCTAGAGTCTCCTACGAGCAGTACTTC.

This clonotype was observed once. The rearrangement uses TRBV19 and TRBJ1-1, with TRBD1 as a possible D gene (5 bases). Germline loops: CDR1 LNHDA, CDR2 SQIVND (reference sequence). The CDR3 loop spans 13 amino acids. V was shortened by 3 bases and J by 7 bases, with 12 bases between the two germline ends. The chain's CDR3 is CASSIYRDGEAFF. For the CDR3, the DNA is TGTGCCAGTAGTATTTACCGGGACGGTGAAGCTTTCTTT.

The table lists this clonotype with a few counts. The rearrangement uses TRBV11-1 and TRBJ2-7; 9 bases map to TRBD1. Germline V gives CDR1 SGHAT, CDR2 FQDESV (reference sequence). The V gene end was trimmed by 1 base and the J gene end by 4 bases; junction bases not matched to a gene: 5. This CDR3 is 15 amino acids long. The CDR3 protein is CASSLGGQGRYEQYF. CDR3 bases: TGTGCCAGCAGCTTAGGAGGACAGGGGAGATACGAGCAGTACTTC.

As for this clonotype: This may stem from a read error, because a much larger clone lies one nucleotide away. The rearrangement joins TRBV3-1 to TRBJ2-2; TRBD2 is a possible D gene (5 bases). The CDR3 extends over 16 amino acids. Looked up from germline, CDR1 is LGHDT and CDR2 is YNNKEL (reference sequence). CDR3 region: CASSQDRASGTGKLFF. DNA for the CDR3: TGTGCCAGCAGCCAAGACCGCGCTTCGGGAACCGGGAAGCTGTTTTTT.

This rearrangement joins TRBV25-1 to TRBJ1-2, with D perhaps TRBD1 (5 bases). CDR1 and CDR2 from the germline V gene are MGHDK and SYGVNS. The CDR3 runs 13 residues. Trimming pared 4 bases from V and 3 bases from J, leaving 9 bases between. The CDR3 is CASSAGDHYGYTF. The CDR3 coding sequence is TGTGCCAGCAGTGCGGGGGATCACTATGGCTACACCTTC.

This clonotype was counted between two and nine times. Because it lacks the conserved phenylalanine or tryptophan at the end, this CDR3 is likely a read error. This rearrangement joins TRBV7-9 to TRBJ2-7; 7 nucleotides line up with TRBD2. Germline V gene lookup returns CDR1 SEHNR and CDR2 FQNEAQ (reference sequence). The CDR3 contains 12 residues. V lost 11 bases, J lost 4 bases, and 8 bases stayed unmatched. The chain's CDR3 is CAGGLADYEQYY. The CDR3, as DNA: TGTGCCGGCGGTCTAGCGGATTACGAGCAGTACTAC.

The chain employs TRBV4-1 and TRBJ2-2, with D uncertain. In germline, CDR1 is MGHRA, CDR2 YSYEKL. Trimming pared 4 bases from V and 7 bases from J, leaving 13 bases between. The CDR3 is made up of 14 amino acids. CDR3 DNA: TGCGCCAGCAGCCTCGTCTGGGGTGACGGGGAGCTGTTTTTT. This sequence encodes CASSLVWGDGELFF.

Concerning this clonotype itself: Its ends do not fully match the called genes, so a read error is possible. This chain links TRBV24-1 with TRBJ2-7; D gene uncertain. CDR1 and CDR2 (germline): KGHDR, SFDVKD. CDR3 length equals 13 residues. The CDR3 bases are TGTGCCACCAGCTCTGGGCCGTATTCACCCCTCCACTTC. Translating it yields CATSSGPYSPLHF.

V and J are TRBV9 and TRBJ2-3, with 11 bases fitting TRBD2. Germline V gene sequence: CDR1 SGDLS, CDR2 YYNGEE. J was trimmed by 5 bases and V by 4 bases; bases with no gene match: 6. The CDR3 is made up of 15 amino acids. CDR3 protein: CASSPIAGGRDTQYF. CDR3 sequence (DNA): TGTGCCAGCAGCCCTATAGCGGGGGGGCGAGATACGCAGTATTTT. The full variable domain, rest sourced from reference TRBV9 and TRBJ2-3, is DSGVTQTPKHLITATGQRVTLRCSPRSGDLSVYWYQQSLDQGLQFLIQYYNGEERAKGNILERFSAQQFPDLHSELNLSSLELGDSALYFCASSPIAGGRDTQYFGPGTRLTVL.